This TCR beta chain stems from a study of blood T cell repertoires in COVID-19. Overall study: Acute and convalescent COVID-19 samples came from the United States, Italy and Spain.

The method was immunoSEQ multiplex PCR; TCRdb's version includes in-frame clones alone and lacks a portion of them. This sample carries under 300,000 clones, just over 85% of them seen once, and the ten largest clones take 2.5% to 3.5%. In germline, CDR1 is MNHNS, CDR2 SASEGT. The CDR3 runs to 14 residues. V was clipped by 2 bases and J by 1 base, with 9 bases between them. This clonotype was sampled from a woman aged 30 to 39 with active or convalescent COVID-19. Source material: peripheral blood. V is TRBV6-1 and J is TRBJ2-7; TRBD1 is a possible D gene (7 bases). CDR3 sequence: CASSESGGSYEQYF. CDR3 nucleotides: TGTGCCAGCAGTGAATCAGGGGGGTCCTACGAGCAGTACTTC.